The rows below give T cell receptor beta chains drawn from one sample of a study of OX40 agonist ivuxolimab in advanced cancers. Assay used: immunoSEQ multiplex PCR; TCRdb lists only in-frame clones, some missing. The data contain about 28,000 clones, approximately 83% of them singletons. The input for sequencing was CD4+ or CD8+ T cells sorted from blood, taken in a trial of the OX40 agonist ivuxolimab. These receptors originate from an adult with an advanced solid tumor such as melanoma, head and neck, liver or kidney cancer. Both conserved end residues are part of each CDR3. The D gene is left open where the match is weak. Some rows have no size entry. The others give once, few or many, or a class for an expanded clone.

size,J,D,V,CDR3,DNA
.,TRBJ2-2,.,TRBV28,CASRFDPGELFF,TGTGCCAGCAGGTTCGACCCCGGGGAGCTGTTTTTT
.,TRBJ2-7,.,TRBV7-2,CASSSWTGYEQYF,TGTGCCAGCAGCTCCTGGACTGGCTACGAGCAGTACTTC
.,TRBJ1-6,.,TRBV2,CATAEGSYNSPLHF,TGTGCCACCGCTGAAGGGTCCTATAATTCACCCCTCCACTTT
.,TRBJ2-1,.,TRBV15,CATSRDLAGPYNEQFF,TGTGCCACCAGCAGAGATCTGGCGGGGCCTTACAATGAGCAGTTCTTC
.,TRBJ2-7,TRBD1,TRBV19,CASSITGTGIVYEQYF,TGTGCCAGTAGTATCACCGGGACAGGTATAGTTTACGAGCAGTACTTC
.,TRBJ2-4,.,TRBV7-2,CASSFFLNNIQYF,TGTGCCAGCAGCTTTTTCCTGAACAACATTCAGTACTTC
.,TRBJ2-7,TRBD1,TRBV18,CASSIPGTGVYEQYF,TGTGCCAGCTCAATCCCGGGGACAGGGGTCTACGAGCAGTACTTC
.,TRBJ1-2,.,TRBV29-1,CSVEAGDYGYTF,TGCAGCGTTGAGGCAGGGGATTATGGCTACACCTTC
.,TRBJ2-7,.,TRBV10-3,CAISTGENYYEQYF,TGTGCCATCTCGACAGGCGAGAATTACTACGAGCAGTACTTC
once,TRBJ2-7,.,TRBV4-1,CASSQEPPPVGGPYEQYF,TGCGCCAGCAGCCAAGAACCGCCCCCTGTGGGGGGCCCCTACGAGCAGTACTTC
.,TRBJ2-1,.,TRBV11-2,CASSLEGIPLRLYNEQFF,TGTGCCAGCAGCTTAGAGGGCATCCCTCTTAGGCTCTACAATGAGCAGTTCTTC
.,TRBJ2-3,TRBD2,TRBV6-1,CARSPSGTHTQYF,TGTGCCCGCAGCCCTAGCGGTACCCATACGCAGTATTTT
once,TRBJ2-4,.,TRBV6-4,CASSEVVGGGIQYF,TGTGCCAGCAGTGAAGTGGTAGGGGGTGGCATTCAGTACTTC
.,TRBJ2-7,TRBD1,TRBV7-9,CASSPRTGDPYEQYF,TGTGCCAGCAGCCCGCGGACAGGGGACCCCTACGAGCAGTACTTC
.,TRBJ2-7,.,TRBV7-9,CASSTTRAGVPSYEQYF,TGTGCCAGCAGCACAACCCGGGCCGGGGTACCGTCCTACGAGCAGTACTTC
.,TRBJ2-1,TRBD2,TRBV5-6,CASSPPLAGDEQFF,TGTGCCAGCAGCCCGCCGCTAGCGGGGGATGAGCAGTTCTTC
few,TRBJ2-1,.,TRBV6-5,CASSRDGSSYNEQFF,TGTGCCAGCAGTCGCGACGGAAGCTCCTACAATGAGCAGTTCTTC
few,TRBJ1-5,.,TRBV5-1,CASSPTPVSNQPQHF,TGCGCCAGCAGTCCAACACCGGTAAGCAATCAGCCCCAGCATTTT
once,TRBJ1-1,TRBD1,TRBV12-5,CASGLRTGNTEAFF,TGTGCTAGTGGTTTGCGGACAGGGAACACTGAAGCTTTCTTT
.,TRBJ2-7,.,TRBV13,CASSLGGTPSYEQYF,TGTGCCAGCAGCTTAGGTGGGACACCCTCCTACGAGCAGTACTTC
.,TRBJ2-2,.,TRBV23-1,CASKGDMAIRTGELFF,TGCGCCAGCAAGGGGGATATGGCCATAAGGACCGGGGAGCTGTTTTTT
.,TRBJ2-5,.,TRBV30,CAWIRSETQYF,TGTGCCTGGATAAGGTCTGAGACCCAGTACTTC
once,TRBJ2-7,TRBD1,TRBV19,CASSLGGQGLYEQYF,TGTGCCAGTAGTCTTGGCGGACAGGGGCTCTACGAGCAGTACTTC
.,TRBJ2-1,.,TRBV19,CASSAHPDYSPYNEQFF,TGTGCCAGTAGTGCCCACCCCGACTACTCCCCCTACAATGAGCAGTTCTTC
.,TRBJ2-7,.,TRBV5-6,CASSSRVPQRYEQYF,TGTGCCAGCAGCTCCAGGGTCCCCCAGAGGTACGAGCAGTACTTC
.,TRBJ1-2,.,TRBV5-1,CASSLGNGVNYGYTF,TGCGCCAGCAGTTTGGGAAACGGGGTGAACTATGGCTACACCTTC
.,TRBJ2-7,.,TRBV6-5,CASSYSLSRDEQYF,TGTGCCAGCAGTTACTCCCTAAGCCGGGACGAGCAGTACTTC
once,TRBJ2-5,.,TRBV7-9,CASSFQETQYF,TGTGCCAGCAGCTTTCAAGAGACCCAGTACTTC
few,TRBJ2-7,.,TRBV6-5,CASKRGKGGRYEQYF,TGTGCCAGCAAGAGGGGGAAGGGGGGCAGGTACGAGCAGTACTTC
.,TRBJ2-3,.,TRBV11-2,CASSPPGEGSDTQYF,TGTGCCAGCAGCCCCCCTGGAGAAGGATCTGATACGCAGTATTTT
.,TRBJ2-5,TRBD1,TRBV6-6,CASSYGGQGETQYF,TGTGCCAGCAGTTACGGTGGACAGGGAGAGACCCAGTACTTC
.,TRBJ1-1,TRBD1,TRBV19,CASTPGQGRTEAFF,TGTGCCAGTACACCGGGACAGGGACGGACTGAAGCTTTCTTT
medium-sized,TRBJ1-1,.,TRBV10-3,CAISPDSVNTEAFF,TGTGCCATCAGCCCAGACAGCGTCAACACTGAAGCTTTCTTT
.,TRBJ2-6,TRBD1,TRBV7-2,CASSFPAGQGGGANVLTF,TGTGCCAGCAGCTTCCCCGCGGGACAGGGGGGTGGGGCCAACGTCCTGACTTTC
.,TRBJ2-7,.,TRBV7-8,CASSLERGSSYEQYF,TGTGCCAGCAGCTTAGAGAGGGGGTCCTCCTACGAGCAGTACTTC
.,TRBJ1-2,.,TRBV2,CASSEYWTDHYGYTF,TGTGCCAGCAGTGAATATTGGACAGACCACTATGGCTACACCTTC
.,TRBJ2-2,.,TRBV7-9,CASSDGGNTGELFF,TGTGCCAGCAGCGACGGGGGGAACACCGGGGAGCTGTTTTTT
.,TRBJ2-3,.,TRBV10-3,CAISDWGRTSTDTQYF,TGTGCCATCAGTGATTGGGGGCGGACTAGCACAGATACGCAGTATTTT
.,TRBJ2-1,.,TRBV30,CAWSATGPEQFF,TGTGCCTGGAGCGCGACCGGTCCTGAGCAGTTCTTC
.,TRBJ1-4,.,TRBV4-2,CASSPTPGATNEKLFF,TGTGCCAGCAGCCCCACGCCAGGGGCAACTAATGAAAAACTGTTTTTT
.,TRBJ2-1,.,TRBV27,CASSLWGDEQFF,TGTGCCAGCAGTTTATGGGGTGATGAGCAGTTCTTC
.,TRBJ2-1,.,TRBV2,CASSEDGSYNEQFF,TGTGCCAGCAGTGAGGATGGATCCTACAATGAGCAGTTCTTC
.,TRBJ1-1,TRBD1,TRBV7-9,CASSLGQGARTEAFF,TGTGCCAGCAGCTTAGGTCAGGGGGCGCGGACTGAAGCTTTCTTT
.,TRBJ2-5,.,TRBV5-4,CASSSWETQPEETQYF,TGTGCCAGCAGCTCCTGGGAGACTCAGCCCGAAGAGACCCAGTACTTC
.,TRBJ1-2,.,TRBV7-6,CASSLGLRRGGGYTF,TGTGCCAGCAGCTTAGGGTTAAGAAGGGGGGGAGGCTACACCTTC
.,TRBJ2-7,.,TRBV5-1,CASSLGPGQPLEQYF,TGCGCCAGCAGCTTAGGCCCAGGGCAGCCCTTGGAGCAGTACTTC
.,TRBJ2-7,.,TRBV12-5,CASGLRDGYEQYF,TGTGCTAGTGGTTTGCGAGACGGCTACGAGCAGTACTTC
.,TRBJ2-2,.,TRBV27,CASSLAATGELFF,TGTGCCAGCAGTTTGGCAGCCACCGGGGAGCTGTTTTTT
.,TRBJ1-5,TRBD1,TRBV27,CASSLSYPTGAVKSNQPQHF,TGTGCCAGCAGTTTATCCTATCCCACAGGGGCGGTGAAAAGCAATCAGCCCCAGCATTTT
few,TRBJ2-7,TRBD1,TRBV5-1,CASSLYQGAYYEQYF,TGCGCCAGCAGCTTGTATCAGGGGGCATACTACGAGCAGTACTTC
.,TRBJ2-5,.,TRBV7-2,CASSLDGTLETQYF,TGTGCCAGCAGCTTAGACGGGACCCTCGAGACCCAGTACTTC
.,TRBJ1-1,.,TRBV11-2,CASSGTGIEAFF,TGTGCCAGCAGCGGGACGGGGATTGAAGCTTTCTTT
.,TRBJ2-3,TRBD2,TRBV5-4,CASSSLAADRAWTQYF,TGTGCCAGCAGCTCCCTAGCGGCTGACCGGGCTTGGACGCAGTATTTT
.,TRBJ2-2,.,TRBV4-1,CASSQVPTGELFF,TGCGCCAGCAGCCAAGTCCCCACCGGGGAGCTGTTTTTT